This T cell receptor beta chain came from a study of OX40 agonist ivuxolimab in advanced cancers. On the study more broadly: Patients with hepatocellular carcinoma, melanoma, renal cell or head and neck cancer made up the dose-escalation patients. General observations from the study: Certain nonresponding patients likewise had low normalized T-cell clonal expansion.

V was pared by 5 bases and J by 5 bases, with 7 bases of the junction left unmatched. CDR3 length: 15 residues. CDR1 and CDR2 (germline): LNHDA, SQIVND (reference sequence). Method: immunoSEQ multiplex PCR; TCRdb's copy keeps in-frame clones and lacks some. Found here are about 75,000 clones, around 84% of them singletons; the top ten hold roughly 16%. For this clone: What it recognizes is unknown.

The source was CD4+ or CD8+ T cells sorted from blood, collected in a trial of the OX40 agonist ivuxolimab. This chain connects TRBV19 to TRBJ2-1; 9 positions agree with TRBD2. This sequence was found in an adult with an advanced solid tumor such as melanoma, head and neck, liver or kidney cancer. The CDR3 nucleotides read TGTGCCAGTAGTCTTTTTAGCGGGGGTAACAATGAGCAGTTCTTC. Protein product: CASSLFSGGNNEQFF.